This T cell receptor beta chain emerged from a study of T cell responses to AZD1222 COVID-19 vaccine (dated by TCRdb to about 2021). Describing the broader study: TCR sequencing covered over 230 trial participants: about 210 given two doses of AZD1222 and approximately 26 given two doses of MenACWY control vaccine. Trial participants were enrolled by age into 18-55, 56-69 and 70-plus year subgroups, with approximately 150, 30 and 60 TCR-sequenced participants respectively.

The trim is 2 bases for V and 0 bases for J, with a gap of 10 bases between the germline ends. For CDR1 and CDR2, the germline V gene (reference sequence) lists LGHDT and YNNKEL. Including the terminal cysteine and phenylalanine, the CDR3 comprises 15 residues. Only the CDR3 portion is preserved as DNA: 45 bases, with reading frame beginning at the first base. The study at large found these results: Spike-specific TCR breadth and depth rose significantly after two AZD1222 doses compared with day 0 and with MenACWY recipients. Conclusions about previously exposed vaccinees are limited, since just a handful of AZD1222 recipients were seropositive for SARS-CoV-2 at baseline. No day 14 peak-response samples were available, so repertoires were characterized only after the peak T cell response. Participants were mostly white British, with more females than males. The authors suggested clonal diversity may have been underestimated. In the small 56-69-year group, the increase in depth fell short of significance, most likely because of low power. The whole spike protein was spanned by vaccine-associated CD4 TCRs, and dominant responses were seen in regions 160-218 and 743-854. Reportedly, close to half of the unique spike-specific TCRs recognized epitopes lying outside the regions that are mutated in the B.1.351 and B.1.1.7 variants.

With regard to this clone: Its antigen is unknown. Base quality data are lacking; no much larger clone is found one base away.

The CDR3 regions of human TCRbeta chains were subjected to immunosequencing. The authors processed their data as follows. Repertoire TCRs were matched against a reference library of SARS-CoV-2-specific TCRs generated with the MIRA antigen-specificity platform. Breadth was defined as the fraction of unique TCRs that were SARS-CoV-2-associated, and depth was defined as the fraction of total T cells that were SARS-CoV-2-associated. Using the MIRA data, every spike-specific TCR was mapped to the spike region that the TCR reacted to and assigned to either a CD4 or a CD8 class. Log10-transformed breadth and depth values were compared by one-way ANOVA with Sidak's multiple comparisons tests. TCRdb obtained this table from immuneACCESS and retained in-frame rearrangements with V and J assigned. These tables miss some clones; where compared with another copy, unresolved V genes account for less than half of the shortfall, and the remainder is unexplained. That table gives V, J and clone size, and the DNA gave D and trimming. Counted in this sample were roughly 20,000 clones; approximately 81% of them appeared once. The biggest ten clones account for 15% to 20% of the sample.

The time point label corresponds to: about 28 days (+/-7) after the second vaccine dose. AZD1222 recipients given second doses at about 4 weeks or at about 12 weeks were pooled, since spike-specific TCR depth and breadth were not found to differ between the two schedules. The vaccinee samples were drawn from two UK trials, COV001 and COV002, one of which was a single-blind randomized controlled phase 2/3 trial testing AZD1222 (ChAdOx1 nCoV-19) in healthy adults. For TCRbeta chain sequencing, PBMC samples were collected from trial participants at day 0 and at day 28 after the second dose. The rearranged chain carries TRBV3-1 (or the pseudogene TRBV3-2) and TRBJ1-1; a weak D assignment points to TRBD1 (5 bases agree). This clonotype originated in an adult who received the AZD1222 COVID-19 vaccine. The sequenced sample was peripheral blood, obtained 28 days after the second AZD1222 dose. The DNA reads as follows: TGTGCCAGCAGCCAACGAGTCAGGGTGAACACTGAAGCTTTCTTT. Its protein is CASSQRVRVNTEAFF.